Listed below are T cell receptor beta chains from one sample, sequenced in a study of response to subunit inactivated influenza vaccine. TCRdb called the RT-PCR reads again in MiXCR, with one record for every CDR3 protein. The sample contains roughly 620,000 distinct CDR3 sequences, around 11% of which appear only once. The same specimen was also included in a second study, on T cells expressing NK-cell markers.

The sample consisted of PBMCs from blood, taken on the day of vaccination. The receptors stem from a man between 50 and 59 years old who received an inactivated influenza vaccine. Each CDR3 is given with its conserved first and last residue. D genes are given only for firm matches. Clone sizes are given selectively: once, few, many, or a class where the clone is expanded.

V gene: TRBV28
clone size: many
J gene: TRBJ1-5
D gene: -
CDR3 DNA: TGTGCCAGCAGTTTATTACAGGGCAATCAGCCCCAGCATTTT
CDR3 protein: CASSLLQGNQPQHF

V gene: TRBV20-1
clone size: few
J gene: TRBJ1-5
D gene: -
CDR3 DNA: TGCAGTGCTAGAAAGGGACGGACCGATGAACGTCAGCCCCAGCATTTT
CDR3 protein: CSARKGRTDERQPQHF

V gene: TRBV19
clone size: few
J gene: TRBJ2-7
D gene: TRBD2
CDR3 DNA: TGTGCCAGTAGGGTACTAGCGGAAAGCTCCTACGAGCAGTACTTC
CDR3 protein: CASRVLAESSYEQYF

V gene: TRBV12-3/TRBV12-4
clone size: few
J gene: TRBJ2-6
D gene: -
CDR3 DNA: TGTGCCAGCAGTTTCGGGGGCCATAGGGTCTCTGGGGCCAACGTCCTGACTTTC
CDR3 protein: CASSFGGHRVSGANVLTF

V gene: TRBV29-1
clone size: -
J gene: TRBJ2-1
D gene: -
CDR3 DNA: TGCAGCGTTGTCGGGCATTGGGGCAATGAGCAGTTCTTC
CDR3 protein: CSVVGHWGNEQFF

V gene: TRBV6-1
clone size: -
J gene: TRBJ2-7
D gene: -
CDR3 DNA: TGTGCCACCCTATCTCTGAGCTCCTACGAGCAGTACTTC
CDR3 protein: CATLSLSSYEQYF

V gene: TRBV12-3/TRBV12-4
clone size: few
J gene: TRBJ2-3
D gene: TRBD2
CDR3 DNA: TGTGCCAGCAACCGACTAGCCGTCAGCGATACGCAGTATTTT
CDR3 protein: CASNRLAVSDTQYF

V gene: TRBV15
clone size: -
J gene: TRBJ2-1
D gene: -
CDR3 DNA: TGTGCCACCAGCAGAGAAGGCGGACGGAGCTCCTACAATGAGCAGTTCTTC
CDR3 protein: CATSREGGRSSYNEQFF

V gene: TRBV7-9
clone size: -
J gene: TRBJ2-7
D gene: -
CDR3 DNA: TGTGCCAGCGTCGAGGCTGTAAGCTCCTACGAGCAGTACTTC
CDR3 protein: CASVEAVSSYEQYF

V gene: TRBV4-3
clone size: many
J gene: TRBJ2-3
D gene: TRBD2
CDR3 DNA: TGCGCCAGCAGCCAAGATTTGGCGGGGGGGCCTGGTGATACGCAGTATTTT
CDR3 protein: CASSQDLAGGPGDTQYF

V gene: TRBV5-1
clone size: -
J gene: TRBJ1-2
D gene: -
CDR3 DNA: TGCGCCAGCAGCTTGGAGGCGGTCAGATTCTCCTATGGCTACACCTTC
CDR3 protein: CASSLEAVRFSYGYTF

V gene: TRBV20-1
clone size: -
J gene: TRBJ2-7
D gene: -
CDR3 DNA: TGCAGTGCTAGAGATTACAGGAAGAAACGTACCGAGCAGTACTTC
CDR3 protein: CSARDYRKKRTEQYF

V gene: TRBV18
clone size: -
J gene: TRBJ1-6
D gene: -
CDR3 DNA: TGTGCCAGCTCACCCCGGACGAGGAGCTCCTATAATTCACCCCTCCACTTT
CDR3 protein: CASSPRTRSSYNSPLHF

V gene: TRBV5-1
clone size: -
J gene: TRBJ2-5
D gene: TRBD2
CDR3 DNA: TGCGCCAGCAGATTGGGATCTAGCGGGAGCCCGTTTCAAGAGACCCAGTACTTC
CDR3 protein: CASRLGSSGSPFQETQYF

V gene: TRBV5-1
clone size: -
J gene: TRBJ2-2
D gene: -
CDR3 DNA: TGCGCCAGCAGCTTGGGCGGGACAACCACCGGGGAGCTGTTTTTT
CDR3 protein: CASSLGGTTTGELFF

V gene: TRBV6-2/TRBV6-3
clone size: -
J gene: TRBJ1-2
D gene: -
CDR3 DNA: TGTGCCAGCAGTTACGGGACCTTCCCGCCCACCTTC
CDR3 protein: CASSYGTFPPTF

V gene: TRBV7-8
clone size: -
J gene: TRBJ2-2
D gene: TRBD2
CDR3 DNA: TGTGCCAGCAGCTTAGTGACGGTAGCGGGGGGGCTCATCGGGGAGCTGTTTTTT
CDR3 protein: CASSLVTVAGGLIGELFF

V gene: TRBV5-1
clone size: few
J gene: TRBJ2-1
D gene: TRBD1
CDR3 DNA: TGCGCCAGCAGCTTGTCGACAGGGGTGTACAATGAGCAGTTCTTC
CDR3 protein: CASSLSTGVYNEQFF

V gene: TRBV7-8
clone size: many
J gene: TRBJ2-1
D gene: TRBD1
CDR3 DNA: TGTGCCAGCGGACAGGAAAGTTACAATGAGCAGTTCTTC
CDR3 protein: CASGQESYNEQFF

V gene: TRBV7-9
clone size: many
J gene: TRBJ2-5
D gene: TRBD2
CDR3 DNA: TGTGCCAGCAGCTTCCTAGCGGAAGAGACCCAGTACTTC
CDR3 protein: CASSFLAEETQYF

V gene: TRBV7-2
clone size: -
J gene: TRBJ2-1
D gene: -
CDR3 DNA: TGTGCCAGCAGCTCCCGTGAAAAATACAATGAGCAGTTCTTC
CDR3 protein: CASSSREKYNEQFF

V gene: TRBV20-1
clone size: -
J gene: TRBJ2-5
D gene: TRBD2
CDR3 DNA: TGCAGTGCCGAGATAGCGGGAGTGGAGACCCAGTACTTC
CDR3 protein: CSAEIAGVETQYF

V gene: TRBV10-2
clone size: few
J gene: TRBJ1-6
D gene: -
CDR3 DNA: TGCGCCAGCACGGACGGGAACGGACCCCTCCACTTT
CDR3 protein: CASTDGNGPLHF

V gene: TRBV7-9
clone size: -
J gene: TRBJ2-5
D gene: TRBD2
CDR3 DNA: TGTGCCAGCACAACTAGCGGCCTCGAGACCCAGTACTTC
CDR3 protein: CASTTSGLETQYF

V gene: TRBV30
clone size: few
J gene: TRBJ2-6
D gene: -
CDR3 DNA: TGTGCCTGGGAAAACAGAGAACCGGGGGCCAACGTCCTGACTTTC
CDR3 protein: CAWENREPGANVLTF

V gene: TRBV15
clone size: -
J gene: TRBJ2-1
D gene: TRBD1
CDR3 DNA: TGTGCCACCAGCAGACGAAGACAGGGGGCTTTAAATGAGCAGTTCTTC
CDR3 protein: CATSRRRQGALNEQFF

V gene: TRBV20-1
clone size: -
J gene: TRBJ2-3
D gene: -
CDR3 DNA: TGCAGTGCCCGGGGGCGTTACCTCACAGATACGCAGTATTTT
CDR3 protein: CSARGRYLTDTQYF

V gene: TRBV5-5
clone size: many
J gene: TRBJ2-5
D gene: -
CDR3 DNA: TGTGCCAGCAGCCTGACCCCAGGGAGGGAGACCCAGTACTTC
CDR3 protein: CASSLTPGRETQYF

V gene: TRBV12-3/TRBV12-4
clone size: -
J gene: TRBJ2-3
D gene: TRBD2
CDR3 DNA: TGTGCCAGCAGCCCACTAGCTAGCGGGGATGATACGCAGTATTTT
CDR3 protein: CASSPLASGDDTQYF

V gene: TRBV4-2
clone size: few
J gene: TRBJ2-1
D gene: -
CDR3 DNA: TGTGCCAGCAGCCAAGATCCAGCGGATAGCTCCTACAATGAGCAGTTCTTC
CDR3 protein: CASSQDPADSSYNEQFF

V gene: TRBV15
clone size: -
J gene: TRBJ2-5
D gene: TRBD2
CDR3 DNA: TGTGCCACCAGCAGAGAACTAGCGGGAGGAGTAGAGACCCAGTACTTC
CDR3 protein: CATSRELAGGVETQYF

V gene: TRBV5-5
clone size: once
J gene: TRBJ2-7
D gene: -
CDR3 DNA: TGTGCCAGCAGCTTGGAACAGCAAGGTACCTACGAGCAGTACTTC
CDR3 protein: CASSLEQQGTYEQYF